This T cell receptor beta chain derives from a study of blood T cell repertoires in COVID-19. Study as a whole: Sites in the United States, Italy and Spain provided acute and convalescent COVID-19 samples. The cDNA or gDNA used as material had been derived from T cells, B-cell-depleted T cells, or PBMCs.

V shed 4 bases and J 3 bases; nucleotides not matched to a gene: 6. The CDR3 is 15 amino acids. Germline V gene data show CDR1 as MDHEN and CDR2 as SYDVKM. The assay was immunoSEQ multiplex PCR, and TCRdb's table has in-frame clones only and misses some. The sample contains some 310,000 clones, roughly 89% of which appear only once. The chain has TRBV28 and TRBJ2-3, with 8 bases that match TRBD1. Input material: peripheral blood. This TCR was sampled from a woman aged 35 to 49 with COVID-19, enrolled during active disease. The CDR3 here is CASSSGGDGTDTQYF. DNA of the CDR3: TGTGCCAGCAGTTCAGGGGGCGATGGTACAGATACGCAGTATTTT.